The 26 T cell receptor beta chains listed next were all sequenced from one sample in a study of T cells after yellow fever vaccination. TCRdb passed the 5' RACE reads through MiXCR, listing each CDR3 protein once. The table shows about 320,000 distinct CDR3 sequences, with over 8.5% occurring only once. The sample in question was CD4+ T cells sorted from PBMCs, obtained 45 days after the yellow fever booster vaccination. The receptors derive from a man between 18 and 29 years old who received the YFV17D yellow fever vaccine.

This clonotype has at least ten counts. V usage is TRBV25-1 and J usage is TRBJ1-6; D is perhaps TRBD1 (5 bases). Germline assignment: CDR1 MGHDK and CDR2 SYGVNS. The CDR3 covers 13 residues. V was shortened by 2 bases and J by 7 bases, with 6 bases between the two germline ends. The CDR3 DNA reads TGTGCCAGCAGTGAACGGGACAATTCACCCCTCCACTTT. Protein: CASSERDNSPLHF.

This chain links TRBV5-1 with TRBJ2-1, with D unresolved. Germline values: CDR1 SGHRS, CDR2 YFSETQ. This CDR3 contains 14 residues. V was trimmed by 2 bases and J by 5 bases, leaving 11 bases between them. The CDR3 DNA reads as TGCGCCAGCAGCTTCCCCACCGTCAACAATGAGCAGTTCTTC. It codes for CASSFPTVNNEQFF.

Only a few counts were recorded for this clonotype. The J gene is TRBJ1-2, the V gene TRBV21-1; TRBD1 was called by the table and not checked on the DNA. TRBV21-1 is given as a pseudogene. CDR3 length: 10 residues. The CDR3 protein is CAPDSYGYTF. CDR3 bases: TGTGCCCCCGACAGCTATGGCTACACCTTC.

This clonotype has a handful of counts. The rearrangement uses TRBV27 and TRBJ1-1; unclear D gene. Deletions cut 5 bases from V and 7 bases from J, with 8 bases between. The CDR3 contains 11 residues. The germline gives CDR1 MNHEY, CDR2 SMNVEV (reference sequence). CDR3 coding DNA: TGTGCCAGCAGTGAAGGTTTTGAAGCTTTCTTT. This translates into CASSEGFEAFF.

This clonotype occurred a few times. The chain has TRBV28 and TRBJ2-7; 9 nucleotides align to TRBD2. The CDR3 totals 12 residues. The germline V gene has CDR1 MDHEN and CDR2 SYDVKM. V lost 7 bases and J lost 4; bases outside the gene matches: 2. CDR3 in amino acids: CASNSGGYEQYF. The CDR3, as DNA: TGTGCCAGCAATAGCGGGGGTTACGAGCAGTACTTC.

Here the CDR3 DNA reads TGCGCCAGCAGTGACCTCCCGGGACAGGGCTCATACAATGAGCAGTTCTTC. This encodes CASSDLPGQGSYNEQFF. J is TRBJ2-1 and V is TRBV10-1; 9 bases fit TRBD1. Germline CDR1 and CDR2: WNHNN and SYGVQD (reference sequence). Germline trimming cut 3 bases from V and 4 bases from J; bases unmatched to any gene: 10. There are 17 residues in the CDR3.

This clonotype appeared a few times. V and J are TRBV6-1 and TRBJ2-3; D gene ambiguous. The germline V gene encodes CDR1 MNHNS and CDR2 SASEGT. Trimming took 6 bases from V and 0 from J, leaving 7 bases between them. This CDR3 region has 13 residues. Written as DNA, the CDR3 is TGTGCCAGCAGGCAGCTTAGCACAGATACGCAGTATTTT. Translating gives CASRQLSTDTQYF.

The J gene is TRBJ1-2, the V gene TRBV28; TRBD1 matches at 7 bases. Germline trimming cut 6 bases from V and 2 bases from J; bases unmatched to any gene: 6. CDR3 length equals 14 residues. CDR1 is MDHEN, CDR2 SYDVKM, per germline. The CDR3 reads CASRPGGANYGYTF. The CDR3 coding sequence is TGTGCCAGCAGACCAGGGGGGGCCAACTATGGCTACACCTTC.

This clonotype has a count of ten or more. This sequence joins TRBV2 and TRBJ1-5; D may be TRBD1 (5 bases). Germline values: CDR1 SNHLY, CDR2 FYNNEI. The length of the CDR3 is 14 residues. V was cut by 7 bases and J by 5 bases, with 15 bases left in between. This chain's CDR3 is CASTVGTEDQPQHF. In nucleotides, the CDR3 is TGTGCCAGCACCGTGGGGACGGAGGATCAGCCCCAGCATTTT.

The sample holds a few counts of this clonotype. The CDR3 region has the DNA TGTGCCAGCAGCGCACGGACAGGGCCAGACACTGAAGCTTTCTTT. Protein sequence: CASSARTGPDTEAFF. The V call is TRBV7-9, the J call TRBJ1-1, with TRBD1 matching 8 bases. The length of the CDR3 is 15 residues. The V gene's germline CDR1 is SEHNR and CDR2 FQNEAQ (reference sequence). Germline trimming cut 5 bases from V and 3 bases from J; bases unmatched to any gene: 8.

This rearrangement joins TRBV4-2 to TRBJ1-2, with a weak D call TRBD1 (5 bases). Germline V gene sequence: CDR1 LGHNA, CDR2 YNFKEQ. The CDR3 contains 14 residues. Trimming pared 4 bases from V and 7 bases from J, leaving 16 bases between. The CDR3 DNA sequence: TGTGCCAGCAGCCCAGTGAGGGGTGTCTCTGGCTACACCTTC. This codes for CASSPVRGVSGYTF.

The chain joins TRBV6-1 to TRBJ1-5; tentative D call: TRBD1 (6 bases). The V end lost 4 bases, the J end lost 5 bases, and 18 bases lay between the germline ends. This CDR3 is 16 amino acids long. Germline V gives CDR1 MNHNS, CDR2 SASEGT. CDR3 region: CASSVSGKGVDQPQHF. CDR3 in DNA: TGTGCCAGCAGTGTCTCAGGGAAGGGGGTGGATCAGCCCCAGCATTTT.

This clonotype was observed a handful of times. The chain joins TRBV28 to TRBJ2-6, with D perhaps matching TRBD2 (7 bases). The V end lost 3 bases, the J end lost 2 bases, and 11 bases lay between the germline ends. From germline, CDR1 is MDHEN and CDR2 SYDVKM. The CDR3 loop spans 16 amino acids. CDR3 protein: CASSLGGRTGANVLTF. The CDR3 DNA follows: TGTGCCAGCAGTTTGGGGGGGCGGACTGGGGCCAACGTCCTGACTTTC.

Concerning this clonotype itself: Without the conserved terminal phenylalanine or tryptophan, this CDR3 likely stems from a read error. As DNA, the CDR3 is TGCGCCAGCAGCTTGGAAAGGGACGTCTACGAGCAGTACCTC. The encoded protein is CASSLERDVYEQYL. The V gene is TRBV5-1, the J gene TRBJ2-7; D is possibly TRBD1 or TRBD2 (5 bases each). V was shortened by 0 bases and J by 3 bases, with 10 bases between the two germline ends. This CDR3 is built from 14 residues. Per germline, CDR1 SGHRS and CDR2 YFSETQ.

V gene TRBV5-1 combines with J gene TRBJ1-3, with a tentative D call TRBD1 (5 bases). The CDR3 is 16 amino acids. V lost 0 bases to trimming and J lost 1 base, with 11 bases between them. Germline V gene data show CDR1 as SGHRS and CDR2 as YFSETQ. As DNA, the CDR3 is TGCGCCAGCAGCTTGGCGGGGCGAGGGTCTGGAAACACCATATATTTT. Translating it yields CASSLAGRGSGNTIYF.

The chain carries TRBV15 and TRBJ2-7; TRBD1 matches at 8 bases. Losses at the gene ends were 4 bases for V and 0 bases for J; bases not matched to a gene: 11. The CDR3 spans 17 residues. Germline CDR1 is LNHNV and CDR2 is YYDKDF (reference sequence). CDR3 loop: CATSNSDRGPDSYEQYF. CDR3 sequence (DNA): TGTGCCACCAGCAACTCAGACAGGGGCCCCGACTCCTACGAGCAGTACTTC.

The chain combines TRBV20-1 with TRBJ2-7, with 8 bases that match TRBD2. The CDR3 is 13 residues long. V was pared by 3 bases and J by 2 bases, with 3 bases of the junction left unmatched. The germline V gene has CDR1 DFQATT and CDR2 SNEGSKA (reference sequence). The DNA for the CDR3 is TGCAGTGCTAGCGGGGGGGCCCCCTACGAGCAGTACTTC. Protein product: CSASGGAPYEQYF.

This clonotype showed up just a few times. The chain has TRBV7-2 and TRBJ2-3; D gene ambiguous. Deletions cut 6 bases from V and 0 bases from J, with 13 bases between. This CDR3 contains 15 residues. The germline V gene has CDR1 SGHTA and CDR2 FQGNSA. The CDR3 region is CASRAPGRSTDTQYF. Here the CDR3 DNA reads TGTGCCAGCAGGGCGCCGGGTCGTAGCACAGATACGCAGTATTTT.

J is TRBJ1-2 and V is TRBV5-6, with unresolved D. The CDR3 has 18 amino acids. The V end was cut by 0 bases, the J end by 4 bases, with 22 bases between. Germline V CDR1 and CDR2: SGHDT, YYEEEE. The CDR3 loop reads CASSLGRPRLGGFYGYTF. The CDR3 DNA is TGTGCCAGCAGCTTGGGACGGCCCCGTTTAGGTGGATTCTATGGCTACACCTTC.

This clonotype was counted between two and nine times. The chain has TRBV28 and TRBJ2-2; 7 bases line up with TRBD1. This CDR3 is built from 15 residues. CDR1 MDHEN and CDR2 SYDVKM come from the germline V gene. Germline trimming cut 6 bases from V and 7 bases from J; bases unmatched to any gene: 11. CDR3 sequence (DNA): TGTGCCAGCAGGTCCTACAGGGGATTCGTCGGGGAGCTGTTTTTT. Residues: CASRSYRGFVGELFF. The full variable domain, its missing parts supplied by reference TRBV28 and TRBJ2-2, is DVKVTQSSRYLVKRTGEKVFLECVQDMDHENMFWYRQDPGLGLRLIYFSYDVKMKEKGDIPEGYSVSREKKERFSLILESASTNQTSMYLCASRSYRGFVGELFFGEGSRLTVL.

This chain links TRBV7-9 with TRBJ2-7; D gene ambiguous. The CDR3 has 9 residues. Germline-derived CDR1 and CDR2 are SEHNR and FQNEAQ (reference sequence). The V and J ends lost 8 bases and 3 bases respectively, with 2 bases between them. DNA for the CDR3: TGTGCCAGCGGCTACGAGCAGTACTTC. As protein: CASGYEQYF.

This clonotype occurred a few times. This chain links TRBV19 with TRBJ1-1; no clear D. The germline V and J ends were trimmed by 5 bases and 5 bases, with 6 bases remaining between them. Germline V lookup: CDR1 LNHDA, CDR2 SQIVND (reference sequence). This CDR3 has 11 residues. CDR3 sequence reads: CASSGRTEAFF. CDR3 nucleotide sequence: TGTGCCAGTAGTGGGCGAACTGAAGCTTTCTTT. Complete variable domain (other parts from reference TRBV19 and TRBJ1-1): DGGITQSPKYLFRKEGQNVTLSCEQNLNHDAMYWYRQDPGQGLRLIYYSQIVNDFQKGDIAEGYSVSREKKESFPLTVTSAQKNPTAFYLCASSGRTEAFFGQGTRLTVV.

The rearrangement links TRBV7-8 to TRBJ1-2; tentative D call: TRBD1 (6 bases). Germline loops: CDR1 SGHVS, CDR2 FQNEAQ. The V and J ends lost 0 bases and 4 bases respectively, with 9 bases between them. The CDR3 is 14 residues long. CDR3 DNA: TGTGCCAGCAGCTTAGCAGGGGGGATCTATGGCTACACCTTC. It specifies CASSLAGGIYGYTF. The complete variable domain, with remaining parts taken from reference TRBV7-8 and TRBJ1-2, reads GAGVSQSPRYKVAKRGQDVALRCDPISGHVSLFWYQQALGQGPEFLTYFQNEAQLDKSGLPSDRFFAERPEGSVSTLKIQRTQQEDSAVYLCASSLAGGIYGYTFGSGTRLTVV.

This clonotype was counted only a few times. The CDR3 DNA reads TGTGCCAGCAGTTTGAAGGGCTCCTATAATTCACCCCTCCACTTT. Residues: CASSLKGSYNSPLHF. V gene TRBV12-3 or TRBV12-4 combines with J gene TRBJ1-6, with D unclear. With 3 bases removed from V and 0 bases from J, the gap between germline ends came to 6 bases. CDR3 size: 15 residues.

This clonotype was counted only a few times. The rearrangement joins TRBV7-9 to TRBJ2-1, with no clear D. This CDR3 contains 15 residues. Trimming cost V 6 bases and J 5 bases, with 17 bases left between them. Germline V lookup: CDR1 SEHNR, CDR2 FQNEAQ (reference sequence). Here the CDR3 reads CASRHPGPRNNEQFF. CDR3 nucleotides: TGTGCCAGCAGACATCCCGGGCCACGTAACAATGAGCAGTTCTTC.

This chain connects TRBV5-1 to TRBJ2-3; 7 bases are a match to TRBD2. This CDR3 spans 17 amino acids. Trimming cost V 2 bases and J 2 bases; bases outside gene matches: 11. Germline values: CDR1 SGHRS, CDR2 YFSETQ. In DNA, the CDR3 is TGCGCCAGCAGCTTCAACATTGGGGAGGGTATCACAGATACGCAGTATTTT. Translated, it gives CASSFNIGEGITDTQYF. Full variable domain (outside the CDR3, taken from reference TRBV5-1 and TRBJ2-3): KAGVTQTPRYLIKTRGQQVTLSCSPISGHRSVSWYQQTPGQGLQFLFEYFSETQRNKGNFPGRFSGRQFSNSRSEMNVSTLELGDSALYLCASSFNIGEGITDTQYFGPGTRLTVL.